The rows below give T cell receptor beta chains drawn from one sample of a study of T cells in Graves' hyperthyroidism and ophthalmopathy. TCRdb reanalysed the multiplex PCR reads using MiXCR and keeps one entry per CDR3 protein. Of some 400,000 distinct CDR3 sequences in the sample, approximately 13% were seen once. The sequencing input was blood. The source of these receptors is a woman aged 55-69 years with Graves' hyperthyroidism. CDR3s include the opening cysteine and the closing phenylalanine or tryptophan. The D gene is left open where the match is weak. Not all rows give a size; the values are once, few, many and, for expanded clones, a class.

>many|-|TRBJ2-7|TRBV12-3/TRBV12-4|13
CASRPGLTYEQYF
TGTGCCAGCCGCCCGGGGCTCACCTACGAGCAGTACTTC
>many|-|TRBJ2-1|TRBV30|15
CAWSVGSSSYNEQFF
TGTGCCTGGAGTGTAGGCTCAAGCTCCTACAATGAGCAGTTCTTC
>few|TRBD2|TRBJ2-3|TRBV20-1|17
CSAIGLAGGGFPDTQYF
TGCAGTGCCATTGGACTAGCGGGAGGAGGTTTCCCAGATACGCAGTATTTT
>many|-|TRBJ2-5|TRBV7-8|15
CASSPTRLIRETQYF
TGTGCCAGCAGCCCAACGCGGCTAATTAGGGAGACCCAGTACTTC
>-|-|TRBJ1-1|TRBV12-3/TRBV12-4|12
CASGFRNTEAFF
TGTGCCAGCGGTTTCCGGAACACTGAAGCTTTCTTT
>many|TRBD1|TRBJ1-2|TRBV5-1|15
CASSLGGQLNYGYTF
TGCGCCAGCAGCTTAGGGGGACAGCTAAACTATGGCTACACCTTC
>-|-|TRBJ2-4|TRBV5-6|16
CTSSFRAVGLKNIQYF
TGTACCAGCAGCTTTAGAGCAGTGGGGCTCAAAAACATTCAGTACTTC
>many|-|TRBJ1-2|TRBV10-3|15
CAIRGNVGRDYGYTF
TGTGCCATCAGGGGGAACGTGGGGCGAGACTATGGCTACACCTTC
>-|-|TRBJ2-3|TRBV2|16
CASTPQGLASTDTQYF
TGTGCCAGCACGCCCCAGGGGTTAGCTAGCACAGATACGCAGTATTTT
>many|-|TRBJ1-5|TRBV6-2/TRBV6-3|16
CASSGLGGENNQPQHF
TGTGCCAGCAGCGGTCTGGGCGGGGAAAATAATCAGCCCCAGCATTTT
>many|-|TRBJ1-1|TRBV2|14
CASKRGLLATEAFF
TGTGCCAGCAAAAGGGGACTCCTCGCCACTGAAGCTTTCTTT
>many|-|TRBJ1-1|TRBV6-1|13
CASSYEQGRTAFF
TGTGCCAGCAGCTACGAGCAGGGACGAACAGCTTTCTTT
>many|TRBD2|TRBJ2-3|TRBV29-1|15
CSVNVAGGKADTQYF
TGCAGCGTTAACGTAGCGGGAGGCAAGGCGGATACGCAGTATTTT
>-|TRBD1|TRBJ1-2|TRBV7-3|16
CASRSGTGGEVSGYTF
TGTGCCAGCAGGTCCGGGACAGGGGGGGAAGTTTCTGGTTACACCTTC
>many|TRBD2|TRBJ2-1|TRBV3-1|15
CASSPTSDSYNEQFF
TGTGCCAGCAGCCCTACTAGCGACTCCTACAATGAGCAGTTCTTC
>many|TRBD2|TRBJ2-7|TRBV10-3|13
CATRPGLVNEQYF
TGTGCCACAAGACCGGGACTAGTCAACGAGCAGTACTTC
>-|-|TRBJ2-4|TRBV6-1|15
CASSETVFWADIQYF
TGTGCCAGCAGTGAAACGGTCTTCTGGGCGGACATTCAGTACTTC
>few|TRBD2|TRBJ2-1|TRBV19|14
CAAGRVSSYNEQFF
TGTGCCGCAGGGAGGGTGAGCTCCTACAATGAGCAGTTCTTC
>-|-|TRBJ1-1|TRBV19|13
CASSGTSDTEAFF
TGTGCCAGTAGTGGGACATCAGACACTGAAGCTTTCTTT
>many|-|TRBJ2-7|TRBV11-3|14
CASSFEAAPEEQYF
TGTGCCAGCAGCTTTGAAGCGGCCCCTGAGGAGCAGTACTTC
>-|-|TRBJ1-1|TRBV19|15
CASSGNRVENTEAFF
TGTGCCAGTAGTGGAAACAGGGTTGAGAACACTGAAGCTTTCTTT
>-|-|TRBJ2-3|TRBV6-1|14
CASSEASATDTQYF
TGTGCCAGCAGTGAAGCAAGCGCCACAGATACGCAGTATTTT
>-|-|TRBJ2-7|TRBV20-1|17
CSARESSEAWTPDEQYF
TGCAGTGCTAGAGAATCTTCGGAGGCTTGGACACCCGACGAGCAGTACTTC
>many|-|TRBJ2-7|TRBV3-1|14
CASSQDTGLGEQYF
TGTGCCAGCAGCCAAGATACAGGATTGGGGGAGCAGTACTTC
>many|-|TRBJ2-3|TRBV18|12
CASSISTDTQYF
TGTGCCAGCAGCATCAGCACAGATACGCAGTATTTT
>-|TRBD1|TRBJ2-7|TRBV11-3|15
CASSSGDRGTDEQYF
TGTGCCAGCAGCTCAGGGGACAGGGGGACGGACGAGCAGTACTTC
>many|-|TRBJ2-7|TRBV7-9|16
CASSLRGALISYEQYF
TGTGCCAGCAGCTTAAGAGGAGCCCTAATCTCCTACGAGCAGTACTTC
>many|-|TRBJ2-5|TRBV6-1|13
CASRAGVQETQYF
TGTGCCAGCAGGGCAGGGGTTCAAGAGACCCAGTACTTC
>-|-|TRBJ1-2|TRBV18|16
CASSPGMGGEAHGYTF
TGTGCCAGCTCACCGGGAATGGGGGGCGAAGCACATGGATACACCTTC
>-|-|TRBJ1-2|TRBV10-3|14
CASTRGATWYGYTF
TGTGCCTCCACTCGTGGGGCCACTTGGTATGGCTACACCTTC
>many|-|TRBJ2-2|TRBV5-1|16
CASSFDRQFYTGELFF
TGCGCCAGCAGCTTCGACCGGCAGTTCTACACCGGGGAGCTGTTTTTT
>-|-|TRBJ2-5|TRBV7-9|13
CASRPDMAETQYF
TGTGCCAGCAGACCTGACATGGCGGAGACCCAGTACTTC
>many|-|TRBJ1-1|TRBV7-2|13
CASSLSGGTEAFF
TGTGCCAGCAGCTTATCCGGAGGCACTGAAGCTTTCTTT
>many|-|TRBJ2-2|TRBV6-1|15
CASSVRGAATGELFF
TGTGCCAGCAGTGTCAGGGGCGCAGCCACCGGGGAGCTGTTTTTT
>many|-|TRBJ2-2|TRBV29-1|13
CSVGRDSPGELFF
TGCAGCGTTGGCCGGGACTCCCCAGGGGAGCTGTTTTTT
>many|-|TRBJ2-5|TRBV2|13
CASTQPRPETQYF
TGTGCCAGCACCCAACCCCGACCGGAGACCCAGTACTTC
>many|TRBD1|TRBJ1-1|TRBV28|17
CASSWIRTGYMNTEAFF
TGTGCCAGCAGCTGGATCCGGACAGGGTACATGAACACTGAAGCTTTCTTT
>many|-|TRBJ2-3|TRBV11-2|16
CASSLAGGPTTDTQYF
TGTGCCAGCAGCTTAGCTGGAGGGCCCACCACAGATACGCAGTATTTT
>-|-|TRBJ1-5|TRBV7-2|15
CASSSQTGSNQPQHF
TGTGCCAGCAGCTCTCAGACGGGTAGCAATCAGCCCCAGCATTTT
>many|-|TRBJ2-1|TRBV2|15
CASSATANTFNEQFF
TGTGCCAGCAGTGCGACAGCCAACACATTCAATGAGCAGTTCTTC
>many|-|TRBJ1-1|TRBV3-1|16
CASSQDPEGLRDEAFF
TGTGCCAGCAGCCAAGATCCCGAGGGACTGAGGGATGAAGCTTTCTTT
>many|-|TRBJ2-1|TRBV5-1|18
CASSLGDVQGVYYNEQFF
TGCGCCAGCAGCTTGGGGGATGTACAGGGTGTTTACTACAATGAGCAGTTCTTC
>many|-|TRBJ2-7|TRBV12-3/TRBV12-4|15
CASSRMGGEGDEQYF
TGTGCCAGCAGTCGCATGGGCGGAGAAGGGGATGAGCAGTACTTC
>many|-|TRBJ1-2|TRBV20-1|14
CSARDNRGNYGYTF
TGCAGTGCTAGAGATAATAGGGGTAACTATGGCTACACCTTC